These 7 T cell receptor beta chains were sequenced from one sample in a study of T-cell reconstitution after alpha-beta-depleted transplantation in children. The TCRbeta library incorporated unique molecular identifiers. MiXCR, applied by TCRdb to the PCR reads, yields one record per CDR3 protein. The profile covers about a million distinct CDR3 sequences, with under 30% appearing a single time and roughly 27% taken by the ten largest. Sequencing used PBMCs, mostly from graft donor cells, obtained 360 days after TCRalphabeta/CD19-depleted stem cell transplant. The receptors stem from a boy under three years old who had a stem cell transplant for SCID, so the T cells may come from the graft donor.

The rearrangement links TRBV28 to TRBJ1-5, with no clear D. The CDR3 sequence is 14 residues long. Germline loops: CDR1 MDHEN, CDR2 SYDVKM. The V gene lost 6 bases and the J gene lost 4 bases, with 13 bases spanning the gap. The CDR3 sequence is CASSLDAQNQPQHF. The CDR3 region has the DNA TGTGCCAGCAGCCTTGACGCCCAGAATCAGCCCCAGCATTTT.

The rearrangement joins TRBV5-1 to TRBJ2-1; D possibly corresponds to TRBD1 (6 bases). Germline V gene data show CDR1 as SGHRS and CDR2 as YFSETQ. The CDR3 is made up of 16 amino acids. Trimming stripped 4 bases from V and 7 bases from J, with 21 bases between. Written as DNA, the CDR3 is TGCGCCAGCAGCCCGGTTCCGTCAGGGGCTCCTAATGAGCAGTTCTTC. Protein product: CASSPVPSGAPNEQFF.

The chain joins TRBV10-3 to TRBJ2-7; D tentatively reads TRBD1 or TRBD2 (5 bases each). CDR1 and CDR2 from the germline V gene are ENHRY and SYGVKD. V lost 2 bases and J 3 bases, leaving 11 bases between the germline ends. The CDR3 is made up of 14 amino acids. CDR3 amino acids: CAISEPGRIYEQYF. CDR3 sequence (DNA): TGTGCCATCAGTGAGCCGGGACGGATCTACGAGCAGTACTTC.

The chain recombines TRBV5-1 with TRBJ2-5; the D is unclear. Germline V gives CDR1 SGHRS, CDR2 YFSETQ. The CDR3 length is 15 residues. V was cut by 4 bases and J by 2 bases, with 15 bases left in between. CDR3 protein: CASSPQSDRQETQYF. Here the CDR3 DNA reads TGCGCCAGCAGCCCTCAAAGCGATCGGCAAGAGACCCAGTACTTC.

This chain uses TRBV15 with TRBJ1-5; D remains unclear. V dropped 0 bases and J dropped 3 bases, with 18 bases sitting between them. CDR1 LNHNV and CDR2 YYDKDF come from the germline V gene (reference sequence). The CDR3 sequence is 18 residues long. CDR3 residues: CATSRDLIGEGFNQPQHF. CDR3 nucleotides: TGTGCCACCAGCAGAGATCTCATAGGTGAGGGATTCAATCAGCCCCAGCATTTT.

This chain joins TRBV6-2 or TRBV6-3 and TRBJ2-7; unclear D gene. Germline V CDR1 and CDR2: MNHEY, SVGEGT. V lost 0 bases and J lost 1, with 25 bases in between. This CDR3 is built from 20 residues. The CDR3 sequence: CASSYSRRVGRSDRSYEQYF. DNA for the CDR3: TGTGCCAGCAGTTACTCACGACGTGTCGGGCGAAGCGACCGTTCCTACGAGCAGTACTTC.

This rearrangement joins TRBV7-3 to TRBJ2-3, with 11 bases matching TRBD2. The junction had 6 bases not matched to a gene; V was cut back by 5 bases and J by 2 bases. CDR1 is SGHTA and CDR2 is FQGTGA in the germline V gene. The CDR3 loop spans 16 amino acids. The CDR3 DNA reads TGTGCCAGCAGCGCACTAGCGGGGGATTTCACAGATACGCAGTATTTT. It yields the protein CASSALAGDFTDTQYF.